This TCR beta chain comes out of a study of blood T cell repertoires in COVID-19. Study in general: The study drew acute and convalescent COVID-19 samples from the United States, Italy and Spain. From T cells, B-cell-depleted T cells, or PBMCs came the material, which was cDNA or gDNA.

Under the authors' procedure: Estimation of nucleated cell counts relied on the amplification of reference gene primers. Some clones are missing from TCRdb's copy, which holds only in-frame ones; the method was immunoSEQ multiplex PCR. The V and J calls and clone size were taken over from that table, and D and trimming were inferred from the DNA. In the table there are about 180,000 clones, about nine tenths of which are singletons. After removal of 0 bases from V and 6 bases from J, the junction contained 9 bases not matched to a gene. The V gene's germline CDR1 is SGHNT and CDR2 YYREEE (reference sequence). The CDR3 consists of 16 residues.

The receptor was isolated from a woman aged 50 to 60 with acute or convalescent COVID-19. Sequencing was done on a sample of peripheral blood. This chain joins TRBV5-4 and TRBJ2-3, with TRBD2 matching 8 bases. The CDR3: CASSLGRREGKDTQYF. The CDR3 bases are TGTGCCAGCAGCTTGGGGCGACGGGAGGGCAAGGATACGCAGTATTTT.